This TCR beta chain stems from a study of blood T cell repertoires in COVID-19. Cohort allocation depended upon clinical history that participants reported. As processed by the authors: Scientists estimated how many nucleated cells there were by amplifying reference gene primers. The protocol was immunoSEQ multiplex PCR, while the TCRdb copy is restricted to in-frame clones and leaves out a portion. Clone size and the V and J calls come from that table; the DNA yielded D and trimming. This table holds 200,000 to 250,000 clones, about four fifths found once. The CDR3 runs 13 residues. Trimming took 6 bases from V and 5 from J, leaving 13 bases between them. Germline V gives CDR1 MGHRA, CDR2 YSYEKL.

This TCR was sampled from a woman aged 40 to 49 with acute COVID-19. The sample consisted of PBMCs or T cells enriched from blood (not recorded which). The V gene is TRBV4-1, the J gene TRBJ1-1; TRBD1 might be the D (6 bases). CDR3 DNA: TGCGCCAGCAGTCTCGGACAGACTACTGAAGCTTTCTTT. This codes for CASSLGQTTEAFF.